Sequencing of this T cell receptor (beta chain) was carried out in a study of blood T cell repertoires in COVID-19. At least ten counts were recorded for this clone. Clinical history reported by participants formed the basis on which cohorts were assigned. Original handling: Quantification of nucleated cells was approximated via reference gene primer amplification. Data came from immunoSEQ multiplex PCR; TCRdb stores just in-frame clones and leaves some out. V and J calls and clone size are given by that table; D and trimming were obtained from the DNA. The sample carries about 270,000 clones, around 90% recorded once. With 2 bases clipped from V and 1 base from J, the junction kept 3 bases outside the gene matches. The V gene's germline CDR1 is SGHNT and CDR2 YYREEE (reference sequence). CDR3 length equals 14 residues.

The sequence was obtained from a woman aged 40-49 years with acute COVID-19. Sequencing used PBMCs or T cells enriched from blood (not recorded which). The V and J genes are TRBV5-4 and TRBJ2-7; 7 nucleotides match TRBD1. CDR3 sequence: CASSFRDRSYEQYF. The DNA for the CDR3 is TGTGCCAGCAGCTTCCGGGACAGATCCTACGAGCAGTACTTC. The whole variable domain, remainder taken from reference TRBV5-4 and TRBJ2-7, is ETGVTQSPTHLIKTRGQQVTLRCSSQSGHNTVSWYQQALGQGPQFIFQYYREEENGRGNFPPRFSGLQFPNYSSELNVNALELDDSALYLCASSFRDRSYEQYFGPGTRLTVT.